This T cell receptor beta chain was sequenced during a study of blood T cell repertoires in COVID-19. With V trimmed by 5 bases and J by 7 bases, 7 bases remained unmatched. The CDR3 is 14 amino acids. Germline lookup yields CDR1 GTSNPN and CDR2 SVGIG (reference sequence). In the original workflow: Amplification from reference gene primers served as the basis for estimated nucleated cell counts. Libraries were prepared by immunoSEQ multiplex PCR; TCRdb keeps only in-frame clonotypes and omits some of them. V and J calls and clone size are those listed in that table; D and trimming were worked out from the DNA. Here the sample spans 250,000 or so clones, roughly 87% being singletons.

The sample was PBMCs or T cells enriched from blood (not recorded which). This TCR was recovered from a woman in her twenties or thirties with acute COVID-19. The rearrangement joins TRBV30 to TRBJ2-2, with 10 nucleotides matching TRBD2. CDR3 nucleotide sequence: TGTGCCTGGGCCGGGACTAGCGTCTACGGGGAGCTGTTTTTT. Its translation: CAWAGTSVYGELFF.